This TCR beta chain emerged from a study of tumor-infiltrating lymphocytes in localized non-small cell lung cancer. Measured with immunoSEQ multiplex PCR; TCRdb has only the in-frame clones, and not every one. The profile shows roughly 12,000 clones, approximately 66% of them singletons. Judged by abundance, this clone is medium-sized. Sequencing input: lung tumor tissue. The receptor's source is a human donor with non-small cell lung cancer.

The DNA of the CDR3 is TGTGCCAGCAGTCCGGGACTCACCTACGAGCAGTACTTC. It yields the protein CASSPGLTYEQYF. This rearrangement joins TRBV6-5 to TRBJ2-7; tentative D call: TRBD2 (6 bases). V lost 5 bases and J lost 2, with 10 bases in between. The CDR3 totals 13 residues. In germline, CDR1 is MNHEY, CDR2 SVGAGI.